The clone carrying this T cell receptor beta chain has ten or more counts. The antigen is unknown. This entry belongs to a study of Graves' ophthalmopathy and Graves' hyperthyroidism. The study, taken as a whole, reports: Thyroid clonotypes that were expanded above 0.001 frequency mostly also appeared in blood.

The ends lost 4 bases at V and 2 bases at J; junction bases unmatched: 5. CDR1 and CDR2 (germline): GTSNPN, SVGIG (reference sequence). CDR3 length: 13 residues. A duration under 3 months, NOSPECS ≥4, CAS ≥3 and moderate-to-severe activity characterized the donors with ophthalmopathy. Other autoimmune diseases, uncontrolled infections, pregnancy and lactation each led to patient exclusion. Each diagnosis was determined on the basis of clinical symptoms, serum thyroxine, TRAb, thyroid ultrasound and orbital computed tomography. Transcripts of RNA were the source for amplifying TCR beta CDR3 regions. The first-round RT-PCR employed HTBI primers together with the Qiagen OneStep RT-PCR kit. A multiplex PCR was then performed as the second round. MiXCR, applied by TCRdb to the multiplex PCR reads, yields one record per CDR3 protein. Of 350,000 to 400,000 distinct CDR3 sequences in the sample, about a sixth were seen once.

Specimen: peripheral blood. V usage is TRBV30 and J usage is TRBJ2-7, with 7 bases fitting TRBD1. The sequence derives from a woman aged 18-35 years with Graves' ophthalmopathy. In DNA form, the CDR3 reads TGTGCCTGGACCGGGACAGCGACCTACGAGCAGTACTTC. Its translation is CAWTGTATYEQYF.